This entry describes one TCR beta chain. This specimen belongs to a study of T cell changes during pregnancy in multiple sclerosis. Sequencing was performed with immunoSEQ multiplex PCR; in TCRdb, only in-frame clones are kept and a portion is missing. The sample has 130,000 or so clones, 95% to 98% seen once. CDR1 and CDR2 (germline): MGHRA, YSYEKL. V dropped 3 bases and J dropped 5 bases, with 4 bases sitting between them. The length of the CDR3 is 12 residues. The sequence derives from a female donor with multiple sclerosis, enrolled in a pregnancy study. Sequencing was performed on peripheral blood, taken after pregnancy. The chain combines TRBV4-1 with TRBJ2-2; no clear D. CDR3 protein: CASSHGTGELFF. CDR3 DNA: TGCGCCAGCAGCCACGGGACCGGGGAGCTGTTTTTT.